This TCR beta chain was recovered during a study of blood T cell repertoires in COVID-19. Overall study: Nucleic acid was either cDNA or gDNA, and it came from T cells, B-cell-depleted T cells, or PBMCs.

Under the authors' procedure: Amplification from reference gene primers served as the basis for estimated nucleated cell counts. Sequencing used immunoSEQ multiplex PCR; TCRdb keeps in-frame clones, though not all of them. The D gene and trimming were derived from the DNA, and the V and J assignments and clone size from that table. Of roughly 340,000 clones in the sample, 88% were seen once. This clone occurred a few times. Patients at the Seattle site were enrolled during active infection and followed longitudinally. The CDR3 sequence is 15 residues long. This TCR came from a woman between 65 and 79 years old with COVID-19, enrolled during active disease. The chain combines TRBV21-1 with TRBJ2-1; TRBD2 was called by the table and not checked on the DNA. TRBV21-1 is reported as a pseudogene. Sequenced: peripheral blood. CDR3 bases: TGTGCCAGCAGCAGTCCGAGCGGGGGGAACAATGAGCAGTTCTTC. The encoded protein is CASSSPSGGNNEQFF.